Listed below are T cell receptor beta chains from one sample, sequenced in a study of regulatory T cells in long-lasting Graves disease. TCRdb ran MiXCR on the multiplex PCR reads and lists one entry per CDR3 protein. This table has roughly 350,000 distinct CDR3 sequences, 16% appearing once. The same specimen was also included in a second study, on T cells in Graves' hyperthyroidism and ophthalmopathy.

The sequenced sample was peripheral blood mononuclear cells (PBMCs), obtained at new diagnosis, from a patient treated with antithyroid drugs. The receptors stem from a man in his forties or fifties with Graves disease. CDR3s include the opening cysteine and the closing phenylalanine or tryptophan. D genes are given only for firm matches. Expanded clones are given a class, and other clones once, few, many or no size at all.

v_call	d_call	j_call	clone_size	cdr3_aa	cdr3_nt
TRBV7-2	.	TRBJ1-6	many	CASSSLRRGSYNSPLHF	TGTGCCAGCAGCTCGCTCCGTCGGGGCTCCTATAATTCACCCCTCCACTTT
TRBV6-1	.	TRBJ2-1	few	CASKLDNEQFF	TGTGCCAGCAAGTTGGACAATGAGCAGTTCTTC
TRBV10-1	.	TRBJ2-7	.	CASSLRTVTSYEQYF	TGCGCCAGCAGCCTAAGGACGGTCACCTCCTACGAGCAGTACTTC
TRBV4-1	TRBD1	TRBJ1-1	.	CASSRVPGQGAGTEAFF	TGCGCCAGCAGCCGCGTCCCGGGACAGGGGGCGGGGACTGAAGCTTTCTTT
TRBV6-5	.	TRBJ2-7	many	CASSYSISEGRYTYEQYF	TGTGCCAGCAGTTACTCGATCAGTGAGGGACGCTACACCTACGAGCAGTACTTC
TRBV4-1	.	TRBJ2-5	many	CASSVPAGLHQETQYF	TGCGCCAGCAGCGTTCCTGCGGGGCTACACCAAGAGACCCAGTACTTC
TRBV7-2	TRBD1	TRBJ2-3	many	CASSLMDRGLADTQYF	TGTGCCAGCAGCTTGATGGACAGGGGGTTAGCAGATACGCAGTATTTT
TRBV5-1	.	TRBJ1-1	many	CASSLSVEAFF	TGTGCCAGCAGCTTGAGCGTTGAAGCTTTCTTT
TRBV7-2	.	TRBJ2-7	many	CASSLAAGLTYEQYF	TGTGCCAGCAGCTTAGCAGCCGGGCTAACCTACGAGCAGTACTTC
TRBV5-1	.	TRBJ2-7	few	CASSLVPGANEQYF	TGCGCCAGCAGCTTGGTTCCGGGGGCCAACGAGCAGTACTTC
TRBV3-1	.	TRBJ1-1	many	CASSHLWGLNTEAFF	TGTGCCAGCAGCCACTTATGGGGACTGAACACTGAAGCTTTCTTT
TRBV5-6	.	TRBJ2-2	many	CASSPRGSLRRDGTGELFF	TGTGCCAGCAGCCCGAGAGGGTCTCTGAGAAGGGACGGCACCGGGGAGCTGTTTTTT
TRBV28	.	TRBJ1-1	many	CASSLDRGLGTEAFF	TGTGCCAGCAGTTTAGACAGAGGGTTGGGCACTGAAGCTTTCTTT
TRBV7-9	TRBD1	TRBJ2-3	.	CASTDRGAGDTQYF	TGTGCCAGCACCGACAGGGGCGCAGGAGATACGCAGTATTTT
TRBV27	.	TRBJ1-4	.	CARKDAKLNSFFEYEKLFF	TGTGCCAGAAAGGACGCCAAGCTTAATTCGTTTTTCGAATATGAAAAACTGTTTTTT
TRBV7-3	.	TRBJ2-7	few	CASSLDILYEQYF	TGTGCCAGCAGCTTGGATATACTCTACGAGCAGTACTTC
TRBV7-2	TRBD1	TRBJ1-2	few	CASSRFGTGTNYGYTF	TGTGCCAGCAGCCGATTCGGGACAGGGACTAACTATGGCTACACCTTC
TRBV7-9	.	TRBJ2-3	many	CASETPSTDTQYF	TGTGCCAGCGAGACACCTAGCACAGATACGCAGTATTTT